Listed below are T cell receptor beta chains from one sample, sequenced in a study of cytomegalovirus exposure and HLA in healthy donors. The method was immunoSEQ multiplex PCR; TCRdb's version includes in-frame clones alone and lacks a portion of them. Among 100,000 to 150,000 clones, more than 60% were seen once, and the ten largest hold around 3.9%. Specimen: PBMCs. All receptors derive from a woman in her 40s in good health and CMV-seronegative. Each CDR3 is given with its conserved first and last residue. The D gene is left open where the match is weak. Expanded clones are given a class, and other clones once, few, many or no size at all.

V gene: TRBV6-6
D gene: -
clone size: -
J gene: TRBJ2-7
CDR3 DNA: TGTGCCAGCAGTTACGAGGACAGAACCTACGAGCAGTACTTC
CDR3 protein: CASSYEDRTYEQYF

V gene: TRBV7-8
D gene: TRBD1
clone size: -
J gene: TRBJ2-1
CDR3 DNA: TGTGCCAGCAGCTTAGCTTCCGGGACAGGGCGGGTTGAGCAGTTCTTC
CDR3 protein: CASSLASGTGRVEQFF

V gene: TRBV18
D gene: TRBD1
clone size: -
J gene: TRBJ2-7
CDR3 DNA: TGTGCCAGCTCACCCGGGACAGGGGCTACCTACGAGCAGTACTTC
CDR3 protein: CASSPGTGATYEQYF

V gene: TRBV7-2
D gene: -
clone size: -
J gene: TRBJ2-5
CDR3 DNA: TGTGCCAGCAGCTTAGAGCCGGGGGAGACCCAGTACTTC
CDR3 protein: CASSLEPGETQYF

V gene: TRBV11-2
D gene: TRBD1
clone size: -
J gene: TRBJ1-6
CDR3 DNA: TGTGCCAGCAGAAGCCAGGGGGCGCATTCACCCCTCCACTTT
CDR3 protein: CASRSQGAHSPLHF

V gene: TRBV10-3
D gene: TRBD1
clone size: few
J gene: TRBJ2-7
CDR3 DNA: TGTGCCACCGCGTCACCTCCAGGACAGGGCCCCTACGAGCAGTACTTC
CDR3 protein: CATASPPGQGPYEQYF

V gene: TRBV4-1
D gene: TRBD2
clone size: -
J gene: TRBJ2-1
CDR3 DNA: TGCGCCAGCAGCCTCGGACTAGCTGACAATGAGCAGTTCTTC
CDR3 protein: CASSLGLADNEQFF

V gene: TRBV4-1
D gene: -
clone size: few
J gene: TRBJ1-5
CDR3 DNA: TGCGCCAGCAGCCAAGTCTTACGGTATAGCAATCAGCCCCAGCATTTT
CDR3 protein: CASSQVLRYSNQPQHF

V gene: TRBV11-2
D gene: TRBD1
clone size: -
J gene: TRBJ1-4
CDR3 DNA: TGTGCCAGCAGCGCGGGACAGGGTGTGACTAATGAAAAACTGTTTTTT
CDR3 protein: CASSAGQGVTNEKLFF

V gene: TRBV7-3
D gene: TRBD2
clone size: few
J gene: TRBJ2-2
CDR3 DNA: TGTGCCAGCAGCTTTTATTCAGCTAGCGGGAGGGCCGACACCGGGGAGCTGTTTTTT
CDR3 protein: CASSFYSASGRADTGELFF

V gene: TRBV11-2
D gene: -
clone size: -
J gene: TRBJ2-3
CDR3 DNA: TGTGCCAGCAGCCAAACGGGGAGCGGCGGCACAGATACGCAGTATTTT
CDR3 protein: CASSQTGSGGTDTQYF

V gene: TRBV27
D gene: TRBD1
clone size: -
J gene: TRBJ1-5
CDR3 DNA: TGTGCCAGCAGCTTCCCCTACAGGGACAGGGGAGGGTTTCAGCCCCAGCATTTT
CDR3 protein: CASSFPYRDRGGFQPQHF

V gene: TRBV5-6
D gene: -
clone size: -
J gene: TRBJ2-3
CDR3 DNA: TGTGCCAGCAGCTCCCTCGAGGACAAAACAGATACGCAGTATTTT
CDR3 protein: CASSSLEDKTDTQYF

V gene: TRBV28
D gene: TRBD2
clone size: -
J gene: TRBJ2-7
CDR3 DNA: TGTGCCACCCGGACTAGCGGGAGCTCCTACGAGCAGTACTTC
CDR3 protein: CATRTSGSSYEQYF

V gene: TRBV7-6
D gene: TRBD2
clone size: -
J gene: TRBJ2-7
CDR3 DNA: TGTGCCAGCAGCCCATCTAGCGGGGATTCCTACGAGCAGTACTTC
CDR3 protein: CASSPSSGDSYEQYF

V gene: TRBV18
D gene: -
clone size: -
J gene: TRBJ1-3
CDR3 DNA: TGTGCCAGCTCACCACAGGCTGCGGACTCTGGAAACACCATATATTTT
CDR3 protein: CASSPQAADSGNTIYF

V gene: TRBV28
D gene: TRBD1
clone size: few
J gene: TRBJ1-4
CDR3 DNA: TGTGCCAGCAGGACCGGGACAGGGGTTGAAAAACTGTTTTTT
CDR3 protein: CASRTGTGVEKLFF

V gene: TRBV19
D gene: -
clone size: -
J gene: TRBJ2-2
CDR3 DNA: TGTGCCAGTAGTATCGGTCGGAACACCGGGGAGCTGTTTTTT
CDR3 protein: CASSIGRNTGELFF

V gene: TRBV10-3
D gene: -
clone size: few
J gene: TRBJ2-3
CDR3 DNA: TGTGCCATCATGACGGGGGGCCTCACAGATACGCAGTATTTT
CDR3 protein: CAIMTGGLTDTQYF

V gene: TRBV7-2
D gene: -
clone size: once
J gene: TRBJ2-7
CDR3 DNA: TGTGCCAGCAGCTTAGTTTCGGGTGCGGGGTCCTACGAGCAGTACTTC
CDR3 protein: CASSLVSGAGSYEQYF

V gene: TRBV5-1
D gene: TRBD2
clone size: -
J gene: TRBJ2-3
CDR3 DNA: TGCGCCAGCAGCCCAACCCCGGGACTAGCGGGAGTATCAGATACGCAGTATTTT
CDR3 protein: CASSPTPGLAGVSDTQYF

V gene: TRBV4-1
D gene: TRBD2
clone size: once
J gene: TRBJ2-1
CDR3 DNA: TGCGCCAGCAGCCAACGATTACTAGCGGGTGTATCTGAGCAGTTCTTC
CDR3 protein: CASSQRLLAGVSEQFF

V gene: TRBV7-2
D gene: -
clone size: -
J gene: TRBJ2-5
CDR3 DNA: TGTGCCAGCAGCTTATCTGGGGCAGAGACCCAGTACTTC
CDR3 protein: CASSLSGAETQYF

V gene: TRBV19
D gene: TRBD2
clone size: -
J gene: TRBJ2-7
CDR3 DNA: TGTGCCAGTAGTAGGGGACTAGCGGGAGGGTACGAGCAGTACTTC
CDR3 protein: CASSRGLAGGYEQYF